The 32 T cell receptor beta chains reported below all come from one sample, sequenced in a study of vaccination effects on CD4 cells after COVID-19. The data were produced by immunoSEQ multiplex PCR, yet TCRdb's version contains in-frame clones alone and is incomplete. The sample holds 70,000 or so clones, around 77% seen once. For these receptors, no antigen is known. Upon completion of around ten days in culture, CD4+ T cells were isolated. The starting material was CD4+ T cells from PBMCs cultured without peptide, obtained before COVID-19 vaccination. Source of these receptors: a human donor who received a COVID-19 vaccine.

The chain employs TRBV27 and TRBJ2-7, with D perhaps being TRBD1 or TRBD2 (6 bases each). V lost 6 bases to trimming and J lost 7 bases, with 7 bases between them. This CDR3 is built from 10 residues. Germline V gene data show CDR1 as MNHEY and CDR2 as SMNVEV (reference sequence). CDR3 sequence (DNA): TGTGCCAGCAGAGGGGGGGAGCAGTACGTC. Its protein product is CASRGGEQYV.

The chain couples TRBV9 to TRBJ2-5, with D possibly being TRBD1 or TRBD2 (5 bases each). This CDR3 has 13 amino acids. CDR1 and CDR2 from the germline V gene are SGDLS and YYNGEE. The V end lost 0 bases, the J end lost 6 bases, and 9 bases lay between the germline ends. The CDR3 here is CASSVEGTQTQYF. CDR3 bases: TGTGCCAGCAGCGTAGAGGGGACCCAGACCCAGTACTTC.

This chain links TRBV29-1 with TRBJ1-1; the D gene is possibly TRBD1 (5 bases). CDR1 SQVTM and CDR2 ANQGSEA come from the germline V gene. Trimming took 1 base from V and 4 from J, leaving 10 bases between them. This CDR3 is built from 13 residues. CDR3 amino acids: CSVEGQGSTEAFF. For the CDR3, the DNA is TGCAGCGTTGAAGGGCAGGGAAGCACTGAAGCTTTCTTT.

This clone was seen a few times. The V and J genes are TRBV14 and TRBJ1-2; D not resolved. CDR3 length: 14 residues. Germline values: CDR1 SGHDN, CDR2 FVKESK. V dropped 0 bases and J dropped 3 bases, with 8 bases sitting between them. Written as DNA, the CDR3 is TGTGCCAGCAGCCAAGAACCGGGCTACTATGGCTACACCTTC. Amino acid sequence: CASSQEPGYYGYTF.

This clone was seen a few times. The chain combines TRBV19 with TRBJ1-5; D is ambiguous. The V end lost 1 base, the J end lost 3 bases, and 10 bases lay between the germline ends. Per the germline V gene, CDR1 is LNHDA and CDR2 is SQIVND (reference sequence). CDR3 length: 15 residues. The CDR3, as DNA: TGTGCCAGTAGTATAGTGGCAGGAAACAATCAGCCCCAGCATTTT. Translation gives CASSIVAGNNQPQHF. Using reference TRBV19 and TRBJ1-5 for the parts outside the CDR3, the full variable domain is DGGITQSPKYLFRKEGQNVTLSCEQNLNHDAMYWYRQDPGQGLRLIYYSQIVNDFQKGDIAEGYSVSREKKESFPLTVTSAQKNPTAFYLCASSIVAGNNQPQHFGDGTRLSIL.

The rearrangement uses TRBV29-1 and TRBJ2-3, with a tentative D call TRBD1 (6 bases). V gave up 6 bases and J gave up 6 bases, with 16 bases separating them. The CDR3 loop spans 13 amino acids. In germline, CDR1 is SQVTM, CDR2 ANQGSEA. CDR3 residues: CSVDRSGSDTQYF. DNA of the CDR3: TGCAGCGTAGACAGGTCCGGGTCGGATACGCAGTATTTT.

The chain links TRBV6-4 to TRBJ2-5, with 7 bases aligning to TRBD2. CDR3 length: 14 amino acids. CDR1 and CDR2 from the germline V gene are MRHNA and SNTAGT. Losses at the gene ends were 6 bases for V and 2 bases for J; bases not matched to a gene: 6. The CDR3 protein is CASRHTAGQETQYF. CDR3 coding DNA: TGTGCCAGCAGACACACAGCGGGACAAGAGACCCAGTACTTC.

This chain joins TRBV5-1 and TRBJ2-5, with TRBD1 identical over 7 bases. Germline CDR1 and CDR2: SGHRS and YFSETQ. V lost 4 bases to trimming and J lost 1 base; unmatched junction nucleotides: 7. The CDR3 has 15 amino acids. The CDR3: CASSTRQGRQETQYF. CDR3 DNA: TGCGCCAGCAGCACCCGACAGGGCCGCCAAGAGACCCAGTACTTC.

The chain recombines TRBV2 with TRBJ2-6; TRBD1 matches 7 bases. Germline V gene data show CDR1 as SNHLY and CDR2 as FYNNEI. V dropped 5 bases and J dropped 1; count of bases not matched to a gene: 11. The CDR3 has 18 amino acids. CDR3 nucleotide sequence: TGTGCCAGCAGTACGACAGGGACGGCGTGGTCTGGGGCCAACGTCCTGACTTTC. This sequence encodes CASSTTGTAWSGANVLTF. Looking up the rest from reference TRBV2 and TRBJ2-6 gives the full variable domain: EPEVTQTPSHQVTQMGQEVILRCVPISNHLYFYWYRQILGQKVEFLVSFYNNEISEKSEIFDDQFSVERPDGSNFTLKIRSTKLEDSAMYFCASSTTGTAWSGANVLTFGAGSRLTVL.

This clone was detected only once. The chain has TRBV2 and TRBJ1-5; perhaps TRBD1 as D (6 bases). The CDR3 sequence is 14 residues long. Trimming stripped 6 bases from V and 7 bases from J, with 16 bases between. Per the germline V gene, CDR1 is SNHLY and CDR2 is FYNNEI. This CDR3 is CASSRDTPQQPQHF. The CDR3 DNA reads as TGTGCCAGCAGCCGGGACACGCCGCAGCAGCCCCAGCATTTT.

Here the CDR3 DNA reads TGCGCCAGCAGCTTGGATGCACAGGGTGGTGGCTACACCTTC. Protein: CASSLDAQGGGYTF. This chain uses TRBV5-1 with TRBJ1-2; D is perhaps TRBD1 (6 bases). The CDR3 is made up of 14 amino acids. Deletions cut 0 bases from V and 7 bases from J, with 13 bases between. The germline V gene encodes CDR1 SGHRS and CDR2 YFSETQ.

This clone is a singleton in its sample. This rearrangement joins TRBV27 to TRBJ2-5; 10 bases agree with TRBD1. CDR1 is MNHEY, CDR2 SMNVEV, per germline (reference sequence). CDR3 length: 14 amino acids. Trimming removed 2 bases from V and 5 bases from J; junction bases left unmatched: 2. Written as DNA, the CDR3 is TGTGCCAGCAGTTTAACGGGACAGGGGGAGACCCAGTACTTC. Protein: CASSLTGQGETQYF.

This clone was recorded once. This sequence joins TRBV7-2 and TRBJ1-1, with D unclear. In germline, CDR1 is SGHTA, CDR2 FQGNSA. CDR3 length: 13 amino acids. Trimming left V 7 bases short and J 0 bases short, with 9 bases between. In DNA, the CDR3 is TGTGCCAGCACCTCGAACATGAACACTGAAGCTTTCTTT. Encoded protein: CASTSNMNTEAFF.

The gene calls are TRBV6-1 and TRBJ1-6; tentatively, D is TRBD1 (5 bases). The CDR3 has 14 residues. Germline values: CDR1 MNHNS, CDR2 SASEGT. Between the trimmed V and J ends, which lost 3 bases and 9 bases, there was a span of 12 bases. The CDR3 DNA reads TGTGCCAGCAGTGAGACAGTATTCGGTTCACCCCTCCACTTT. As protein: CASSETVFGSPLHF.

The rearrangement uses TRBV5-1 and TRBJ1-4; D unresolved. Germline values: CDR1 SGHRS, CDR2 YFSETQ. This CDR3 spans 16 amino acids. V lost 0 bases, J lost 0 bases, and 9 bases lay in between. DNA of the CDR3: TGCGCCAGCAGCTTGGCCCAGGTTTCAACTAATGAAAAACTGTTTTTT. Amino acids: CASSLAQVSTNEKLFF.

The gene calls are TRBV6-2 or TRBV6-3 and TRBJ1-1, with a tentative D call TRBD1 (5 bases). This CDR3 comprises 16 residues. Germline CDR1 is MNHEY and CDR2 is SVGEGT. V lost 2 bases to trimming and J lost 1 base, with 14 bases between them. The DNA for the CDR3 is TGTGCCAGCAGTTACCGAAGAAGCACAGGGAACACTGAAGCTTTCTTT. It specifies CASSYRRSTGNTEAFF.

The genes are TRBV5-1 and TRBJ1-3, with D maybe TRBD1 (5 bases). Trimming removed 0 bases from V and 2 bases from J, with 6 bases in between. Germline V lookup: CDR1 SGHRS, CDR2 YFSETQ. The CDR3 totals 14 residues. CDR3 sequence (DNA): TGCGCCAGCAGCTTGGTAGGGGCTGGAAACACCATATATTTT. Its translation is CASSLVGAGNTIYF.

J is TRBJ2-3 and V is TRBV5-1; no definite D call. Per germline, CDR1 SGHRS and CDR2 YFSETQ. Trimming removed 3 bases from V and 2 bases from J, with 13 bases in between. The length of the CDR3 is 15 residues. DNA for the CDR3: TGCGCCAGCAGCTCTTTGTTCCAGAACACAGATACGCAGTATTTT. Translation: CASSSLFQNTDTQYF. The full variable domain, in which reference TRBV5-1 and TRBJ2-3 provide the parts outside the CDR3, is KAGVTQTPRYLIKTRGQQVTLSCSPISGHRSVSWYQQTPGQGLQFLFEYFSETQRNKGNFPGRFSGRQFSNSRSEMNVSTLELGDSALYLCASSSLFQNTDTQYFGPGTRLTVL.

The rearrangement links TRBV6-1 to TRBJ2-1, with 7 bases lining up with TRBD1. V dropped 3 bases and J dropped 3; count of bases not matched to a gene: 5. The CDR3 length is 15 residues. CDR1 is MNHNS and CDR2 is SASEGT in the germline V gene. In DNA form, the CDR3 reads TGTGCCAGCAGTGACCGGGACAGAAACTACAATGAGCAGTTCTTC. Protein: CASSDRDRNYNEQFF.

The genes are TRBV5-6 and TRBJ2-7; 7 bases agree with TRBD2. After removal of 0 bases from V and 3 bases from J, the junction contained 9 bases not matched to a gene. The CDR3 has 16 residues. The germline gives CDR1 SGHDT, CDR2 YYEEEE. CDR3 sequence: CASSLGAVGRGYEQYV. The CDR3 DNA follows: TGTGCCAGCAGCTTGGGGGCGGTGGGGAGGGGCTACGAGCAGTACGTC.

The chain employs TRBV28 and TRBJ1-3; D is uncertain. Trimming stripped 4 bases from V and 0 bases from J, with 7 bases between. Per the germline V gene, CDR1 is MDHEN and CDR2 is SYDVKM. The CDR3 sequence is 14 residues long. As DNA, the CDR3 is TGTGCCAGCAGTTACGGCAACTCTGGAAACACCATATATTTT. Amino acids: CASSYGNSGNTIYF.

The chain is built from TRBV14 and TRBJ1-3, with D unclear. Looked up from germline, CDR1 is SGHDN and CDR2 is FVKESK. The V end was cut by 0 bases, the J end by 4 bases, with 7 bases between. The CDR3 totals 14 residues. The CDR3 DNA reads TGTGCCAGCAGCCAAGATTTCGCGGGAAACACCATATATTTT. This sequence encodes CASSQDFAGNTIYF.

The chain couples TRBV5-1 to TRBJ1-2; maybe TRBD1 (6 bases). The V and J ends lost 6 bases and 0 bases respectively, with 9 bases between them. Germline V gives CDR1 SGHRS, CDR2 YFSETQ. The length of the CDR3 is 13 residues. The CDR3 DNA follows: TGCGCCAGCATGGAGGGGGCTAACTATGGCTACACCTTC. It is translated as CASMEGANYGYTF.

The chain combines TRBV2 with TRBJ2-3, with 7 positions matching TRBD2. Looked up from germline, CDR1 is SNHLY and CDR2 is FYNNEI. Trimming at V came to 5 bases and at J to 4 bases, leaving 6 bases not matched to a gene. The CDR3 is made up of 14 amino acids. This CDR3 is CASSNGGGSDTQYF. The CDR3 region has the DNA TGTGCCAGCAGTAATGGCGGGGGTTCAGATACGCAGTATTTT.

This clone has only a few counts. J is TRBJ2-2 and V is TRBV7-9, with D hard to call. Germline CDR1 reads SEHNR; CDR2 reads FQNEAQ (reference sequence). Trimming took off 3 bases at V and 0 bases at J, with 8 bases between the two ends. This CDR3 is built from 15 residues. The CDR3 loop is CASSLYIANTGELFF. CDR3 nucleotide sequence: TGTGCCAGCAGCTTGTACATCGCGAACACCGGGGAGCTGTTTTTT.

This clone came up a few times. The rearrangement uses TRBV12-3 or TRBV12-4 and TRBJ1-2; TRBD1 might be the D (5 bases). The CDR3 has 11 amino acids. V dropped 3 bases and J dropped 9 bases, with 8 bases sitting between them. CDR3 nucleotide sequence: TGTGCCAGCAGTTTCGACAGCCGCTACACCTTC. Translated: CASSFDSRYTF.

This rearrangement joins TRBV5-8 to TRBJ2-3; D perhaps matches TRBD2 (6 bases). CDR1 SGHTS and CDR2 YDEGEE come from the germline V gene. Trimming left V 0 bases short and J 5 bases short, with 16 bases between. The CDR3 spans 16 residues. The DNA of the CDR3 is TGTGCCAGCAGCTTGGGCAGGACCAACGGGGGAGATACGCAGTATTTT. It specifies CASSLGRTNGGDTQYF.

This clone came up a few times. The chain recombines TRBV21-1 with TRBJ1-5. TRBV21-1 is noted as a pseudogene. The CDR3 extends over 15 amino acids. DNA of the CDR3: TGTGCCAGCGTTAAGACCGGGACGTCAGGTCAGCCCCAGCATTTT. Amino acid sequence: CASVKTGTSGQPQHF.

This rearrangement joins TRBV19 to TRBJ1-1; D not certain. Trimming removed 4 bases at V and 1 base at J, with 7 bases between. The V gene's germline CDR1 is LNHDA and CDR2 SQIVND (reference sequence). This CDR3 comprises 13 residues. The CDR3 is CASSNRENTEAFF. CDR3 sequence (DNA): TGTGCCAGTAGTAACCGGGAGAACACTGAAGCTTTCTTT.

DNA for the CDR3: TGTGCCATCAGTGAGTTTACGGCAGGGGATGGAGGAAGCTATGGCTACACCTTC. Encoded protein: CAISEFTAGDGGSYGYTF. The J gene is TRBJ1-2, the V gene TRBV10-3; weak D call: TRBD1 (6 bases). The CDR3 loop spans 18 amino acids. Trimming removed 1 base at V and 4 bases at J, with 22 bases between. Germline values: CDR1 ENHRY, CDR2 SYGVKD.

This clone has only a few counts. The rearrangement links TRBV5-1 to TRBJ1-1; D may be TRBD1 (5 bases). Looked up from germline, CDR1 is SGHRS and CDR2 is YFSETQ. Trimming left V 2 bases short and J 1 base short, with 6 bases between. CDR3 size: 13 residues. The DNA for the CDR3 is TGCGCCAGCAGCTTAACAGGGAACACTGAAGCTTTCTTT. This translates into CASSLTGNTEAFF.

This clone was picked up a small number of times. This chain joins TRBV11-3 and TRBJ2-1; D remains unclear. Trimming pared 5 bases from V and 8 bases from J, leaving 10 bases between. The CDR3 length is 12 residues. Germline assignment: CDR1 SGHNT and CDR2 YENEEA. The CDR3 DNA is TGTGCCAGCAGCCCGACTGGTCATGAGCAGTTCTTC. Translating it yields CASSPTGHEQFF.